This TCR beta chain stems from a study of a mutant IDH1 vaccine in newly diagnosed glioma. Time point of the sample: week 35, safety follow-up. With topical imiquimod, each dose of the vaccine consisted of 300 ug of mutant IDH1 20-mer peptide. Only in-frame clones appear in the TCRdb table, and some are missing; sequencing was by immunoSEQ multiplex PCR. Among 35,000 to 45,000 clones listed, 75% to 85% were seen once. Trimming removed 1 base from V and 0 bases from J, with 3 bases in between. The CDR3 has 14 amino acids. Germline lookup yields CDR1 SEHNR and CDR2 FQNEAQ (reference sequence). As to this clone: The antigen remains undetermined.

The material sequenced was PBMCs, taken from a glioma patient whose treatment included an IDH1 peptide vaccine. This clonotype was sampled from a woman in her forties or fifties with glioma. This chain uses TRBV7-9 with TRBJ1-4; D ambiguous. CDR3 sequence (DNA): TGTGCCAGCAGCTTAGAGCCAACTAATGAAAAACTGTTTTTT. It specifies CASSLEPTNEKLFF.